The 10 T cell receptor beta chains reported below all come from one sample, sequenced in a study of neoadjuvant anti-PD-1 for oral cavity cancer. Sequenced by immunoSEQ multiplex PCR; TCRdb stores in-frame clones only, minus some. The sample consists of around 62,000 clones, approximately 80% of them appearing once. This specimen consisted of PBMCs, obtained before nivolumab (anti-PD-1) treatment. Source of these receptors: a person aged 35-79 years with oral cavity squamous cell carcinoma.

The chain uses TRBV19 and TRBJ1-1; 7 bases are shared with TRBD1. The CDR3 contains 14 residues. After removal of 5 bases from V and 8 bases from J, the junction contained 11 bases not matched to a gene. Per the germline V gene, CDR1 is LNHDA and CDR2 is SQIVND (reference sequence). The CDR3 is CASSVTGTALEAFF. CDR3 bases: TGTGCCAGTAGTGTCACCGGGACAGCATTAGAAGCTTTCTTT.

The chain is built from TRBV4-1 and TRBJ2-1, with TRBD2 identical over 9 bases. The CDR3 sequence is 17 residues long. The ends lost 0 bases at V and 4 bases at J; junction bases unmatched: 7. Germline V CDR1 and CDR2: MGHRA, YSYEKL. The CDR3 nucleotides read TGCGCCAGCAGCCAAGATCAGGCGGGAGGGCCTTACAATGAGCAGTTCTTC. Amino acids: CASSQDQAGGPYNEQFF.

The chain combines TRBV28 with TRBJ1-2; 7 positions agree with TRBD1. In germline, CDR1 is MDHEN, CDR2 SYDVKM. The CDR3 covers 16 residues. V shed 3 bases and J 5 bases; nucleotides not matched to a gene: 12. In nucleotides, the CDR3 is TGTGCCAGCAGTTTTCCCCGAGGGGGCTTCGAATATGGCTACACCTTC. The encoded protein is CASSFPRGGFEYGYTF.

The CDR3 nucleotides read TGTGCCAGTAGTAGGGTAACGGGGAGCTCTGGGGCCAACGTCCTGACTTTC. It codes for CASSRVTGSSGANVLTF. V and J are TRBV19 and TRBJ2-6; D may be TRBD2 (5 bases). This CDR3 is built from 17 residues. V lost 4 bases, J lost 0 bases, and 13 bases lay in between. Germline V gives CDR1 LNHDA, CDR2 SQIVND (reference sequence).

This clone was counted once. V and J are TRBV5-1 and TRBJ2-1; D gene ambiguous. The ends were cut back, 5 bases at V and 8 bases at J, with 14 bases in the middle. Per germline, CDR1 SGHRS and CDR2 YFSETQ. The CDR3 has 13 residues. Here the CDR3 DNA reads TGCGCCAGCAGGCCTGCCCCGAAGGATGAGCAGTTCTTC. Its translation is CASRPAPKDEQFF.

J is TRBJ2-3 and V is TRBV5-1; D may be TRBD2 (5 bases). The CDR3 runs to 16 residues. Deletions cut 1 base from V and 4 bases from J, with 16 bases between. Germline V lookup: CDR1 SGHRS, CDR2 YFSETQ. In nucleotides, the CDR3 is TGCGCCAGCAGCTTGAAATCCTCCTACGGGGCAGATACGCAGTATTTT. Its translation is CASSLKSSYGADTQYF.

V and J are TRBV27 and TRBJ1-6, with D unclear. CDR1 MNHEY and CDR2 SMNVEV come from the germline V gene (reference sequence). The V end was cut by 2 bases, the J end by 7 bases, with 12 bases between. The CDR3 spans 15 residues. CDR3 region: CASSLRWAGNSPLHF. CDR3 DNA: TGTGCCAGCAGTTTAAGGTGGGCAGGAAATTCACCCCTCCACTTT.

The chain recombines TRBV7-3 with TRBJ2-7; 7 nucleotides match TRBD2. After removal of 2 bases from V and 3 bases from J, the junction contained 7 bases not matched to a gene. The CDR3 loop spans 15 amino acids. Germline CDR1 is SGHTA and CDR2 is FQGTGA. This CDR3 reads CASSLGPSGNYEQYF. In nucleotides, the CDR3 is TGTGCCAGCAGCTTAGGCCCTAGCGGAAACTACGAGCAGTACTTC.

CDR3 nucleotides: TGTGCCAGCTCACGTGAAGGAGGGTTGGCAGATACGCAGTATTTT. The encoded protein is CASSREGGLADTQYF. The gene calls are TRBV18 and TRBJ2-3, with D possibly matching TRBD2 (6 bases). The CDR3 covers 15 residues. Germline values: CDR1 KGHSH, CDR2 LQKENI. V gave up 4 bases and J gave up 4 bases, with 15 bases separating them.

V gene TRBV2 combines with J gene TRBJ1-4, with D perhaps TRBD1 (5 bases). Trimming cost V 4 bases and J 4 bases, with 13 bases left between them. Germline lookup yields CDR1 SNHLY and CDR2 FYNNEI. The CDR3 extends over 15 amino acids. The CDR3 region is CASSADRGNNEKLFF. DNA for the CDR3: TGTGCCAGCAGTGCCGACAGAGGGAATAATGAAAAACTGTTTTTT.